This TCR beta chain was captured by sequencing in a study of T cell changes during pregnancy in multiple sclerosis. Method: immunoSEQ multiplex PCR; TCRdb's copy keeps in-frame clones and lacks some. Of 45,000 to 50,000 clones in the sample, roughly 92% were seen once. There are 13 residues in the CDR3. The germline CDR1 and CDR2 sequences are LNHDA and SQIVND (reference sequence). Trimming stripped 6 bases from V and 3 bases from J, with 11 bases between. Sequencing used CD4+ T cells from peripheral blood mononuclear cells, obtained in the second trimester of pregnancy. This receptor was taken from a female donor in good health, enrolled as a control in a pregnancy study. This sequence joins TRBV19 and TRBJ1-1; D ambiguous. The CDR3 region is CASRRLRDTEAFF. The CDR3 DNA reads TGTGCCAGTAGAAGGCTCCGGGACACTGAAGCTTTCTTT.